Presented here are 29 T cell receptor beta chains from one specimen sequenced in a study of T cell repertoires in cytomegalovirus infection. TCRdb ran MiXCR on the reads and lists one entry per CDR3 protein. The data show about 130,000 distinct CDR3 sequences, with approximately 9.2% seen just once and about 9.4% held by the top ten. The sample consisted of PBMCs. The receptors stem from a human donor in good health (CMV status not recorded). Some clones in this sample may be carry-over from other donors' samples.

Ten or more counts support this clonotype. The chain links TRBV7-6 to TRBJ2-5; the match to TRBD2 covers 7 bases. Per the germline V gene, CDR1 is SGHVS and CDR2 is FNYEAQ. CDR3 length equals 15 residues. The J segment lost 1 base and the V segment lost 1 base, leaving 3 bases of the junction unmatched. CDR3 DNA sequence: TGTGCCAGCAGCTTAGGGGAGGGGCCCCAAGAGACCCAGTACTTC. Amino acid sequence: CASSLGEGPQETQYF.

This clonotype has more than one count but fewer than ten. The V and J genes are TRBV3-1 and TRBJ2-4; D is perhaps TRBD2 (5 bases). The germline V gene has CDR1 LGHDT and CDR2 YNNKEL (reference sequence). Trimming pared 2 bases from V and 7 bases from J, leaving 9 bases between. The CDR3 is made up of 13 amino acids. The CDR3, as DNA: TGTGCCAGCAGCCAAAAAGTAGCGAACATTCAGTACTTC. It is translated as CASSQKVANIQYF.

In its sample, this clonotype was seen many times. The J gene is TRBJ1-5, the V gene TRBV19, with 10 nucleotides matching TRBD1. After removal of 3 bases from V and 7 bases from J, the junction contained 3 bases not matched to a gene. This CDR3 has 14 residues. Germline V gene lookup returns CDR1 LNHDA and CDR2 SQIVND (reference sequence). Here the CDR3 reads CASSIGQGGQPQHF. The CDR3 DNA reads TGTGCCAGTAGTATCGGACAGGGGGGCCAGCCCCAGCATTTT.

This clonotype was counted ten times or more. J is TRBJ1-2 and V is TRBV27; the match to TRBD1 covers 7 bases. This CDR3 spans 14 amino acids. Germline lookup yields CDR1 MNHEY and CDR2 SMNVEV (reference sequence). With 7 bases clipped from V and 8 bases from J, the junction kept 13 bases outside the gene matches. Here the CDR3 reads CASKPDRQGGGYTF. CDR3 in DNA: TGTGCCAGCAAACCCGATAGACAGGGAGGGGGCTACACCTTC.

This clonotype has a count of ten or more. The chain couples TRBV20-1 to TRBJ1-1, with no clear D. Trimming stripped 3 bases from V and 5 bases from J, with 7 bases between. CDR3 size: 11 residues. Germline V gene lookup returns CDR1 DFQATT and CDR2 SNEGSKA (reference sequence). Here the CDR3 DNA reads TGCAGTGCTAGGAGTCCTACTGAAGCTTTCTTT. Translated: CSARSPTEAFF.

This clonotype was counted at least ten times. V and J are TRBV7-9 and TRBJ1-1, with 7 bases identical to TRBD1. This CDR3 spans 14 amino acids. Germline V gene sequence: CDR1 SEHNR, CDR2 FQNEAQ (reference sequence). V was pared by 5 bases and J by 0 bases, with 3 bases of the junction left unmatched. Here the CDR3 DNA reads TGTGCCAGCAGCACGGGACAGATGAACACTGAAGCTTTCTTT. Protein sequence: CASSTGQMNTEAFF.

The V call is TRBV2, the J call TRBJ2-2; no firm D call. The V gene's germline CDR1 is SNHLY and CDR2 FYNNEI. CDR3 size: 13 residues. V was pared by 8 bases and J by 4 bases, with 11 bases between. This CDR3 reads CASVRAPTGELFF. The CDR3 DNA is TGTGCCAGCGTTCGGGCCCCCACCGGGGAGCTGTTTTTT.

This clonotype has just a few counts. V usage is TRBV6-5 and J usage is TRBJ1-6; maybe TRBD1 (5 bases). The germline V and J ends were trimmed by 5 bases and 0 bases, with 14 bases remaining between them. Per germline, CDR1 MNHEY and CDR2 SVGAGI. The CDR3 has 17 residues. The CDR3 protein is CASSRWGGYSYNSPLHF. The DNA for the CDR3 is TGTGCCAGCAGTAGATGGGGCGGATACTCCTATAATTCACCCCTCCACTTT.

This clonotype was found many times. The J gene is TRBJ1-5, the V gene TRBV7-2; no definite D call. The CDR3 runs to 14 residues. Germline assignment: CDR1 SGHTA and CDR2 FQGNSA. V lost 2 bases, J lost 4 bases, and 9 bases lay in between. Here the CDR3 DNA reads TGTGCCAGCAGCTTATCGACACCAAATCAGCCCCAGCATTTT. As protein: CASSLSTPNQPQHF.

This clonotype has at least ten counts. The chain combines TRBV7-2 with TRBJ2-1; TRBD2 aligns across 15 bases. Unmatched junction bases numbered 5, after V lost 4 bases and J lost 7 bases. There are 16 residues in the CDR3. Germline-derived CDR1 and CDR2 are SGHTA and FQGNSA. The CDR3 here is CASSSGLAGGGNEQFF. The CDR3 DNA is TGTGCCAGCAGCTCGGGACTAGCGGGGGGAGGAAATGAGCAGTTCTTC.

Only a few counts were recorded for this clonotype. V and J are TRBV14 and TRBJ1-1; TRBD1 aligns across 11 bases. The trim removed 3 bases at V and 2 bases at J, leaving 14 bases unmatched. CDR3 size: 19 residues. Germline loops: CDR1 SGHDN, CDR2 FVKESK. CDR3 DNA: TGTGCCAGCAGCCACGGACAGGGGGCCCGTTTGGGCCTTAACACTGAAGCTTTCTTT. Amino acid sequence: CASSHGQGARLGLNTEAFF.

This clonotype was seen ten or more times. This chain joins TRBV29-1 and TRBJ1-4, with D perhaps matching TRBD1 (6 bases). Germline lookup yields CDR1 SQVTM and CDR2 ANQGSEA. Trimming took 7 bases from V and 8 from J, leaving 20 bases between them. The length of the CDR3 is 14 residues. The CDR3 sequence is CSANRVGGGEKLFF. CDR3 DNA: TGCAGCGCCAACAGGGTAGGAGGTGGGGAAAAACTGTTTTTT.

This clonotype was counted many times. This sequence joins TRBV5-1 and TRBJ2-5; a weak D match, TRBD2 (5 bases). V lost 4 bases, J lost 12 bases, and 13 bases lay in between. This CDR3 is 11 amino acids long. In germline, CDR1 is SGHRS, CDR2 YFSETQ. DNA for the CDR3: TGCGCCAGCAGCGGCGGGTCCGGAGAGTACTTC. As protein: CASSGGSGEYF.

This clonotype was seen at least ten times. The chain links TRBV2 to TRBJ2-3; a weak D match, TRBD2 (5 bases). Trimming pared 6 bases from V and 3 bases from J, leaving 16 bases between. The CDR3 is 15 residues long. Germline V CDR1 and CDR2: SNHLY, FYNNEI. This chain's CDR3 is CASRRYGDGTDTQYF. DNA of the CDR3: TGTGCCAGCAGGAGGTACGGGGATGGGACAGATACGCAGTATTTT. The full variable domain, rest sourced from reference TRBV2 and TRBJ2-3, is EPEVTQTPSHQVTQMGQEVILRCVPISNHLYFYWYRQILGQKVEFLVSFYNNEISEKSEIFDDQFSVERPDGSNFTLKIRSTKLEDSAMYFCASRRYGDGTDTQYFGPGTRLTVL.

The rearrangement links TRBV29-1 to TRBJ2-1; TRBD2 matches 9 bases. Germline V gene data show CDR1 as SQVTM and CDR2 as ANQGSEA. V shed 7 bases and J 9 bases; nucleotides not matched to a gene: 7. This CDR3 contains 12 residues. The CDR3 sequence is CSGAAGGGEQFF. CDR3 nucleotide sequence: TGCAGCGGGGCAGCGGGGGGAGGTGAGCAGTTCTTC.

This clonotype is medium-sized by share. The genes are TRBV7-2 and TRBJ1-1, with D tentatively TRBD1 (6 bases). The CDR3 is 17 amino acids. The germline gives CDR1 SGHTA, CDR2 FQGNSA. Trimming left V 4 bases short and J 3 bases short, with 21 bases between. The CDR3 sequence: CASSSRQAELGDTEAFF. The DNA for the CDR3 is TGTGCCAGCAGCTCCCGACAGGCTGAGCTGGGGGACACTGAAGCTTTCTTT.

This sequence joins TRBV5-1 and TRBJ2-1; TRBD1 agrees at 9 bases. The CDR3 has 14 residues. V lost 4 bases and J lost 4; bases outside the gene matches: 3. CDR1 is SGHRS and CDR2 is YFSETQ in the germline V gene. In nucleotides, the CDR3 is TGCGCCAGCAGCCTAGGACAGGGGTACAATGAGCAGTTCTTC. As protein: CASSLGQGYNEQFF.

This clonotype has a single count. The V gene is TRBV2, the J gene TRBJ2-3; D remains unclear. Trimming cost V 8 bases and J 5 bases, with 8 bases left between them. CDR1 is SNHLY, CDR2 FYNNEI, per germline. The CDR3 sequence is 11 residues long. The CDR3 spells CASSVKDTQYF. The CDR3 bases are TGTGCCAGCTCGGTTAAAGATACGCAGTATTTT.

This clonotype was seen repeatedly, ten times or more. The chain employs TRBV28 and TRBJ2-3; D gene ambiguous. The CDR3 has 16 amino acids. Germline CDR1 reads MDHEN; CDR2 reads SYDVKM. V was clipped by 3 bases and J by 3 bases, with 16 bases between them. CDR3 sequence reads: CASSFSLGFGTDTQYF. The CDR3, as DNA: TGTGCCAGCAGTTTTAGCCTCGGCTTCGGAACAGATACGCAGTATTTT.

This sequence joins TRBV20-1 and TRBJ1-2; D may be TRBD1 (5 bases). The V end lost 4 bases, the J end lost 7 bases, and 10 bases lay between the germline ends. This CDR3 comprises 11 residues. The germline gives CDR1 DFQATT, CDR2 SNEGSKA (reference sequence). The CDR3: CSAIGTSGYTF. CDR3 sequence (DNA): TGCAGTGCTATCGGGACTTCTGGCTACACCTTC.

Ten or more counts support this clonotype. This chain links TRBV28 with TRBJ1-5; no definite D call. Trimming removed 8 bases from V and 0 bases from J, with 5 bases in between. The CDR3 runs to 12 residues. Germline CDR1 reads MDHEN; CDR2 reads SYDVKM. CDR3 bases: TGTGCCAGCGGCCCTAGCAATCAGCCCCAGCATTTT. Protein: CASGPSNQPQHF.

There are many counts of this clonotype. This chain connects TRBV7-9 to TRBJ2-7; D not certain. The CDR3 length is 13 residues. V lost 2 bases and J 4 bases, leaving 9 bases between the germline ends. CDR1 and CDR2 from the germline V gene are SEHNR and FQNEAQ (reference sequence). The CDR3 loop is CASSLSHEYEQYF. The CDR3 nucleotides are TGTGCCAGCAGCTTATCCCACGAATACGAGCAGTACTTC.

This clonotype was counted many times. The V and J genes are TRBV7-3 and TRBJ2-1; 9 bases align to TRBD2. The CDR3 extends over 16 amino acids. Trimming cost V 2 bases and J 5 bases; bases outside gene matches: 7. The germline V gene has CDR1 SGHTA and CDR2 FQGTGA. The CDR3 DNA reads as TGTGCCAGCAGCTTATTAGCGGGGGAGCCCCACAATGAGCAGTTCTTC. Amino acid sequence: CASSLLAGEPHNEQFF.

In this sample, this clonotype turned up a few times. This chain uses TRBV14 with TRBJ1-2; a possible D gene is TRBD1 (5 bases). The CDR3 length is 15 residues. Deletions cut 0 bases from V and 3 bases from J, with 11 bases between. The V gene's germline CDR1 is SGHDN and CDR2 FVKESK. CDR3 protein: CASSQDGRQHYGYTF. The CDR3 DNA reads as TGTGCCAGCAGCCAAGATGGAAGACAGCACTATGGCTACACCTTC.

This clonotype turned up a few times. This chain uses TRBV3-1 with TRBJ2-1, with D perhaps being TRBD1 or TRBD2 (7 bases each). CDR1 and CDR2 (germline): LGHDT, YNNKEL (reference sequence). This CDR3 spans 17 amino acids. The V gene lost 2 bases and the J gene lost 7 bases, with 21 bases spanning the gap. The CDR3 bases are TGTGCCAGCAGCCAACTATTAAGCGGGACAGCAATGAATGAGCAGTTCTTC. Translation: CASSQLLSGTAMNEQFF.

This clonotype was observed at least ten times. V and J are TRBV7-9 and TRBJ2-5, with 8 bases fitting TRBD2. The ends lost 3 bases at V and 4 bases at J; junction bases unmatched: 4. The CDR3 is 14 amino acids. In germline, CDR1 is SEHNR, CDR2 FQNEAQ (reference sequence). CDR3 DNA sequence: TGTGCCAGCAGCTTCAGCGGGAGATTAGAGACCCAGTACTTC. This translates into CASSFSGRLETQYF.

In this sample, this clonotype turned up many times. The chain links TRBV27 to TRBJ2-1, with D perhaps matching TRBD2 (6 bases). Trimming took 8 bases from V and 5 from J, leaving 19 bases between them. The CDR3 extends over 15 amino acids. Germline V gene data show CDR1 as MNHEY and CDR2 as SMNVEV (reference sequence). The CDR3 DNA sequence: TGTGCCAGCGGACTTGAGGGGACTCGACACAATGAGCAGTTCTTC. Its translation is CASGLEGTRHNEQFF.

This clonotype has just a few counts. The V gene is TRBV19, the J gene TRBJ2-7; weak D call: TRBD1 (6 bases). CDR3 size: 14 residues. V shed 4 bases and J shed 4 bases, with 14 bases lying between them. Germline assignment: CDR1 LNHDA and CDR2 SQIVND (reference sequence). The CDR3 is CASSRGQGSYEQYF. CDR3 bases: TGTGCCAGTAGTAGGGGCCAGGGGTCTTACGAGCAGTACTTC.

This clonotype was counted ten times or more. CDR3 coding DNA: TGTGCCAGCAGCGAGACAGAGCCCTATAATTCACCCCTCCACTTT. This sequence encodes CASSETEPYNSPLHF. The V and J genes are TRBV5-5 and TRBJ1-6; possible D gene TRBD1, 5 bases. V was cut by 4 bases and J by 2 bases, with 10 bases left in between. This CDR3 comprises 15 residues. From germline, CDR1 is SGHKS and CDR2 YYEKEE (reference sequence).